This passage covers 13 T cell receptor beta chains from one sample sequenced in a study of blood T cell repertoires in COVID-19. TCRdb's table, derived via immunoSEQ multiplex PCR, lists solely in-frame clones and lacks some. This sample has tens of thousands of clones, with around 89% found just once. Sequencing input: peripheral blood. The receptors were gathered from a woman aged 60-75 years with COVID-19, enrolled during active disease.

The chain uses TRBV30 and TRBJ1-1; no clear D gene. The V gene's germline CDR1 is GTSNPN and CDR2 SVGIG (reference sequence). V was clipped by 4 bases and J by 6 bases, with 6 bases between them. There are 10 residues in the CDR3. The CDR3 here is CAWTGPEAFF. CDR3 in DNA: TGTGCCTGGACAGGCCCTGAAGCTTTCTTT.

The rearrangement links TRBV25-1 to TRBJ2-2; 8 nucleotides align to TRBD2. Germline CDR1 is MGHDK and CDR2 is SYGVNS. The CDR3 covers 16 residues. V was pared by 8 bases and J by 5 bases, with 13 bases of the junction left unmatched. The CDR3 sequence is CASFPKTGGPTGELFF. In DNA form, the CDR3 reads TGTGCCAGCTTCCCGAAGACGGGAGGGCCGACCGGGGAGCTGTTTTTT.

CDR3 sequence reads: CASSLGAGGIPNEQFF. The CDR3 DNA reads TGTGCCAGCAGCTTAGGGGCAGGGGGCATCCCCAATGAGCAGTTCTTC. The chain is built from TRBV11-3 and TRBJ2-1; 8 nucleotides line up with TRBD1. Germline-derived CDR1 and CDR2 are SGHNT and YENEEA. V was clipped by 1 base and J by 6 bases; unmatched bases: 8. The CDR3 loop spans 16 amino acids.

V usage is TRBV27 and J usage is TRBJ1-6, with TRBD1 matching 7 bases. This CDR3 region has 13 residues. CDR1 and CDR2 (germline): MNHEY, SMNVEV (reference sequence). Trimming removed 4 bases from V and 6 bases from J; junction bases left unmatched: 0. The CDR3 DNA sequence: TGTGCCAGCAGTTACAGGGGTAATTCACCCCTCCACTTT. Protein sequence: CASSYRGNSPLHF.

The chain carries TRBV9 and TRBJ1-1; tentatively, D is TRBD1 (5 bases). V was pared by 3 bases and J by 4 bases, with 10 bases between. Germline assignment: CDR1 SGDLS and CDR2 YYNGEE. This CDR3 contains 13 residues. The CDR3 loop is CASSAWGSTEAFF. CDR3 DNA sequence: TGTGCCAGCAGCGCCTGGGGCAGCACTGAAGCTTTCTTT.

Concerning this clone: The junction departs from the called germline gene at one end, perhaps through a read error. This rearrangement joins TRBV11-2 to TRBJ1-4; no clear D gene. CDR3 length: 15 amino acids. Germline V lookup: CDR1 SGHAT, CDR2 FQNNGV. In nucleotides, the CDR3 is TGTGCCAGCAGCCTAGAATCAGTGACTAATGAAAAACTGTTTTTT. This translates into CASSLESVTNEKLFF.

The rearrangement links TRBV19 to TRBJ1-2; 9 bases map to TRBD1. With V trimmed by 5 bases and J by 5 bases, 9 bases remained unmatched. CDR1 LNHDA and CDR2 SQIVND come from the germline V gene (reference sequence). The CDR3 covers 15 residues. CDR3: CASSHNRGPEYGYTF. The CDR3 nucleotides are TGTGCCAGTAGTCATAACAGGGGGCCTGAGTATGGCTACACCTTC.

The rearrangement joins TRBV6-1 to TRBJ1-4; D perhaps matches TRBD1 (5 bases). CDR1 is MNHNS, CDR2 SASEGT, per germline. The CDR3 contains 16 residues. V gave up 1 base and J gave up 6 bases, with 15 bases separating them. CDR3 coding DNA: TGTGCCAGCAGTGAAGGGTGGAGGGGCGTTGATGAAAAACTGTTTTTT. This translates into CASSEGWRGVDEKLFF.

CDR3 sequence reads: CASSQTGDYGYTF. In DNA form, the CDR3 reads TGCGCCAGCAGCCAAACAGGGGATTATGGCTACACCTTC. The chain joins TRBV5-1 to TRBJ1-2; 7 bases agree with TRBD1. V shed 4 bases, J shed 5 bases, and the junction held 5 bases outside the gene matches. Germline values: CDR1 SGHRS, CDR2 YFSETQ. This CDR3 spans 13 amino acids.

This chain joins TRBV24-1 and TRBJ2-5, with 10 bases that match TRBD2. This CDR3 is built from 16 residues. CDR1 is KGHDR and CDR2 is SFDVKD in the germline V gene. The ends lost 5 bases at V and 5 bases at J; junction bases unmatched: 10. CDR3: CATSAPLAGVPETQYF. For the CDR3, the DNA is TGTGCCACCAGTGCCCCGCTAGCGGGAGTACCTGAGACCCAGTACTTC.

The chain links TRBV14 to TRBJ2-5; 11 positions agree with TRBD2. The V segment lost 1 base and the J segment 4 bases; nucleotides outside the gene matches: 11. This CDR3 comprises 18 residues. CDR1 is SGHDN, CDR2 FVKESK, per germline. The CDR3 spells CASSQVSRASGRRETQYF. CDR3 in DNA: TGTGCCAGCAGCCAAGTTTCCAGGGCTAGCGGGAGGAGAGAGACCCAGTACTTC.

This clone was picked up one time. Here the CDR3 reads CASSPPRRNTIYF. CDR3 DNA: TGTGCCAGCAGTCCCCCTAGGCGAAACACCATATATTTT. The rearrangement joins TRBV28 to TRBJ1-3; D is undetermined. This CDR3 has 13 amino acids. Per germline, CDR1 MDHEN and CDR2 SYDVKM. Trimming removed 5 bases at V and 5 bases at J, with 10 bases between.

This clone has a handful of counts. The CDR3 region is CASSQTGGFSGNTIYF. The DNA for the CDR3 is TGTGCCAGCAGCCAGACAGGGGGATTCTCTGGAAACACCATATATTTT. The rearrangement uses TRBV4-2 and TRBJ1-3; TRBD1 aligns across 9 bases. The length of the CDR3 is 16 residues. V lost 3 bases and J lost 0; bases outside the gene matches: 3. CDR1 LGHNA and CDR2 YNFKEQ come from the germline V gene.